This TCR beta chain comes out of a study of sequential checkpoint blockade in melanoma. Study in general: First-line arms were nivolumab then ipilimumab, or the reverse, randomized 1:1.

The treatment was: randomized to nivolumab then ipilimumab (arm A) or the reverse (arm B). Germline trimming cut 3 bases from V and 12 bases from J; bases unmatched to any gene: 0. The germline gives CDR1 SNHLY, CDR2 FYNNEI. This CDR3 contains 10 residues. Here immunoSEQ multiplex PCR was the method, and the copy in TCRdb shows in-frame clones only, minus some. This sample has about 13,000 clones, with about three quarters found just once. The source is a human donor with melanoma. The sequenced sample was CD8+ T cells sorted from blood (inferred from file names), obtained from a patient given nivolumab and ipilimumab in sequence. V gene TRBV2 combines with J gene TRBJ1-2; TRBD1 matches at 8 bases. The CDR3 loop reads CASSEDRDTF. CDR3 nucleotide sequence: TGTGCCAGCAGTGAGGACAGGGACACCTTC.